The 24 T cell receptor beta chains presented below share a single source sample, sequenced in a study of low-dose radiotherapy and immunotherapy resistance in tumors. Time point defined: before trial treatment. Alpha- and beta-chain coverage of first-strand cDNA came from TRAV- and TRBV-specific primers. TCRs underwent 20 PCR cycles of amplification with a constant-region primer and V-primer adapter. TCRdb re-called the reads with MiXCR, one entry per CDR3 protein. The table lists about 64,000 distinct CDR3 sequences, around 27% of them singletons, with less than 8% in the top ten. The specimen comprised PBMCs, sampled before treatment. The source of these receptors is a male donor with rectosigmoid adenocarcinoma.

In its sample, this clonotype ranks as medium-sized. For the CDR3, the DNA is TGTGCCAGCAGTTCAGGAGGTAGCAAAGAGACCCAGTACTTC. Its protein product is CASSSGGSKETQYF. The J gene is TRBJ2-5, the V gene TRBV28; D perhaps matches TRBD2 (5 bases). Per the germline V gene, CDR1 is MDHEN and CDR2 is SYDVKM. Trimming removed 4 bases from V and 3 bases from J, with 12 bases in between. This CDR3 region has 14 residues.

Relative to its sample, this clonotype is medium-sized. The chain recombines TRBV7-9 with TRBJ1-4, with TRBD1 as a possible D gene (6 bases). CDR1 and CDR2 (germline): SEHNR, FQNEAQ (reference sequence). This CDR3 spans 20 amino acids. Deletions cut 1 base from V and 1 base from J, with 22 bases between. DNA for the CDR3: TGTGCCAGCAGCTTAGAGATTCGGTTCCGGGGGCTCGAAACTAATGAAAAACTGTTTTTT. Translated, it gives CASSLEIRFRGLETNEKLFF.

V and J are TRBV28 and TRBJ2-1; 11 bases line up with TRBD2. CDR3 length: 16 residues. The J segment lost 9 bases and the V segment lost 3 bases, leaving 10 bases of the junction unmatched. The germline V gene encodes CDR1 MDHEN and CDR2 SYDVKM. The CDR3 loop is CASSLLAGGRLGEQFF. The CDR3 nucleotides are TGTGCCAGCAGTTTGCTAGCGGGAGGAAGATTGGGTGAGCAGTTCTTC.

As regards this clonotype: Since a far larger clone is one base different, this is likely a read error. This chain joins TRBV6-2 or TRBV6-3 and TRBJ2-4, with 7 bases that match TRBD1. With 5 bases clipped from V and 13 bases from J, the junction kept 11 bases outside the gene matches. CDR1 is MNHEY, CDR2 SVGEGT, per germline. The CDR3 length is 13 residues. The CDR3 coding sequence is TGTGCCAGCAGTCCCCAGGGGGTTAATGAGCAGTACTTC. Amino acids: CASSPQGVNEQYF.

This clonotype was found once. The chain links TRBV6-2 or TRBV6-3 to TRBJ2-2, with 8 bases fitting TRBD1. The V and J ends lost 6 bases and 0 bases, in that order; junction bases with no gene match: 3. This CDR3 has 15 residues. The germline V gene encodes CDR1 MNHEY and CDR2 SVGEGT. Here the CDR3 DNA reads TGTGCCAGCAGATTGACAGGGGCGAACACCGGGGAGCTGTTTTTT. This encodes CASRLTGANTGELFF.

Many counts were recorded for this clonotype. The CDR3, as DNA: TGTGCCAGCAGTTTAACCGGGCCTAATTCCTGGAACACTGAAGCTTTCTTT. It yields the protein CASSLTGPNSWNTEAFF. The chain joins TRBV6-2 or TRBV6-3 to TRBJ1-1; no firm D call. The CDR3 totals 17 residues. V gave up 4 bases and J gave up 1 base, with 19 bases separating them. Germline V gives CDR1 MNHEY, CDR2 SVGEGT.

Note on this clonotype: A read error is likely here: a far larger clone is one base away. The chain employs TRBV14 and TRBJ2-1; D gene uncertain. The CDR3 has 13 amino acids. V lost 4 bases and J 9 bases, leaving 13 bases between the germline ends. Germline V gene sequence: CDR1 SGHDN, CDR2 FVKESK. The CDR3 DNA reads TGTGCCAGCAGCCTAAACCCGACGTCTGAGCAGTTCTTC. This encodes CASSLNPTSEQFF.

This clonotype has ten or more counts. V is TRBV7-2 and J is TRBJ2-4, with 8 bases identical to TRBD2. Germline CDR1 reads SGHTA; CDR2 reads FQGNSA. This CDR3 comprises 12 residues. J lost 13 bases, V lost 4 bases, and 6 bases had no gene match. CDR3 sequence reads: CASSSGLAWQYF. CDR3 DNA: TGTGCCAGCAGCTCCGGACTAGCCTGGCAGTACTTC.

This clonotype was seen at least ten times. The V gene is TRBV24-1, the J gene TRBJ2-3; D is unresolved. V was trimmed by 9 bases and J by 9 bases, leaving 15 bases between them. The CDR3 consists of 12 residues. The germline gives CDR1 KGHDR, CDR2 SFDVKD. This CDR3 reads CATSPGGWTQYF. The CDR3 nucleotides are TGTGCCACCTCCCCCGGTGGATGGACGCAGTATTTT.

At least ten counts were recorded for this clonotype. The genes are TRBV6-2 or TRBV6-3 and TRBJ1-2, with D uncertain. The CDR3 covers 14 residues. Per germline, CDR1 MNHEY and CDR2 SVGEGT. The V end was cut by 0 bases, the J end by 3 bases, with 8 bases between. CDR3 bases: TGTGCCAGCAGTTACTCGAGTACAGACTATGGCTACACCTTC. Encoded protein: CASSYSSTDYGYTF.

This clonotype was picked up many times. The V gene is TRBV7-9, the J gene TRBJ1-1; TRBD1 agrees at 8 bases. J gave up 0 bases and V 5 bases, and 8 bases lay outside the gene matches. CDR3 length: 16 amino acids. The germline V gene has CDR1 SEHNR and CDR2 FQNEAQ (reference sequence). CDR3 residues: CASSPRDRLMNTEAFF. The CDR3 region has the DNA TGTGCCAGCAGCCCTCGGGACAGGCTCATGAACACTGAAGCTTTCTTT.

The table lists this clonotype with many counts. The chain couples TRBV28 to TRBJ1-1; tentative D call: TRBD1 (5 bases). V lost 8 bases to trimming and J lost 2 bases, with 15 bases between them. Germline V CDR1 and CDR2: MDHEN, SYDVKM. The CDR3 consists of 14 residues. The chain's CDR3 is CASSVRGRNTEAFF. The CDR3 DNA reads as TGTGCCAGCTCGGTACGGGGCAGAAACACTGAAGCTTTCTTT. Together with reference TRBV28 and TRBJ1-1, the CDR3 gives the full variable domain: DVKVTQSSRYLVKRTGEKVFLECVQDMDHENMFWYRQDPGLGLRLIYFSYDVKMKEKGDIPEGYSVSREKKERFSLILESASTNQTSMYLCASSVRGRNTEAFFGQGTRLTVV.

This clonotype was counted ten times or more. This chain joins TRBV2 and TRBJ1-6; TRBD1 matches 8 bases. V shed 7 bases and J 7 bases; nucleotides not matched to a gene: 3. Germline loops: CDR1 SNHLY, CDR2 FYNNEI. This CDR3 has 13 amino acids. CDR3 bases: TGTGCCAGCATGGACAGGGCGAATTCACCCCTCCACTTT. Its protein product is CASMDRANSPLHF.

This clonotype has ten or more counts. The rearrangement links TRBV19 to TRBJ2-7; a possible D gene is TRBD1 (5 bases). Trimming removed 4 bases from V and 0 bases from J, with 10 bases in between. Germline CDR1 is LNHDA and CDR2 is SQIVND (reference sequence). The CDR3 runs 14 residues. CDR3 coding DNA: TGTGCCAGTAGTACAGACAGACTCTCCTACGAGCAGTACTTC. Its protein is CASSTDRLSYEQYF. Supplemented by reference TRBV19 and TRBJ2-7, the full variable domain reads DGGITQSPKYLFRKEGQNVTLSCEQNLNHDAMYWYRQDPGQGLRLIYYSQIVNDFQKGDIAEGYSVSREKKESFPLTVTSAQKNPTAFYLCASSTDRLSYEQYFGPGTRLTVT.

The table lists this clonotype with many counts. This chain connects TRBV28 to TRBJ2-5; 11 bases are shared with TRBD2. The CDR3 covers 15 residues. Germline CDR1 is MDHEN and CDR2 is SYDVKM. Trimming cost V 4 bases and J 3 bases; bases outside gene matches: 4. CDR3: CASSSLAGVEETQYF. The CDR3 nucleotides read TGTGCCAGCAGTTCACTAGCGGGAGTTGAAGAGACCCAGTACTTC.

This clonotype was seen many times. The V call is TRBV20-1, the J call TRBJ1-5, with 7 bases identical to TRBD1. The CDR3 contains 15 residues. V shed 4 bases and J 7 bases; nucleotides not matched to a gene: 13. In germline, CDR1 is DFQATT, CDR2 SNEGSKA (reference sequence). For the CDR3, the DNA is TGCAGTGCTATTATTGCCCTAGGGGGCCGGCAGCCCCAGCATTTT. Its protein product is CSAIIALGGRQPQHF.

The chain is built from TRBV11-2 and TRBJ2-1, with D possibly TRBD2 on 7 matching bases. Germline assignment: CDR1 SGHAT and CDR2 FQNNGV. The CDR3 sequence is 16 residues long. The V end was cut by 4 bases, the J end by 6 bases, with 19 bases between. The CDR3 DNA reads TGTGCCAGCAGCTCCTTGGGGGGGGCTGGCACCAATGAGCAGTTCTTC. Its translation: CASSSLGGAGTNEQFF. Supplemented by reference TRBV11-2 and TRBJ2-1, the full variable domain reads EAGVAQSPRYKIIEKRQSVAFWCNPISGHATLYWYQQILGQGPKLLIQFQNNGVVDDSQLPKDRFSAERLKGVDSTLKIQPAKLEDSAVYLCASSSLGGAGTNEQFFGPGTRLTVL.

The V and J genes are TRBV4-2 and TRBJ2-3, with 8 bases matching TRBD2. The length of the CDR3 is 15 residues. Germline assignment: CDR1 LGHNA and CDR2 YNFKEQ. V lost 4 bases, J lost 2 bases, and 5 bases stayed unmatched. CDR3 in DNA: TGTGCCAGCAGCCCCACTAGCGGCTTCACAGATACGCAGTATTTT. Protein: CASSPTSGFTDTQYF.

Points on this clonotype: A far larger clone is just one base off, so this is likely a read error. J is TRBJ2-1 and V is TRBV3-1; 10 nucleotides agree with TRBD2. The length of the CDR3 is 15 residues. Germline CDR1 LGHDT, CDR2 YNNKEL (reference sequence). V lost 4 bases to trimming and J lost 13 bases; unmatched junction nucleotides: 13. The CDR3 nucleotides are TGTGCCAGCAGCCGGACTAGCGGCCAAAGGGAGACCCAGTTCTTC. It codes for CASSRTSGQRETQFF.

This clonotype was counted many times. The rearrangement links TRBV20-1 to TRBJ2-2; 8 positions agree with TRBD1. The trim removed 1 base at V and 5 bases at J, leaving 6 bases unmatched. This CDR3 has 15 amino acids. CDR1 DFQATT and CDR2 SNEGSKA come from the germline V gene (reference sequence). The CDR3 DNA sequence: TGCAGTGCTAGAGGCCAGGGGGCATGGACCGGGGAGCTGTTTTTT. This encodes CSARGQGAWTGELFF.

V gene TRBV18 combines with J gene TRBJ1-5, with D maybe TRBD1 (5 bases). Germline CDR1 is KGHSH and CDR2 is LQKENI. The ends were cut back, 3 bases at V and 7 bases at J, with 10 bases in the middle. The CDR3 has 13 residues. The CDR3 sequence: CASSPAGGQPQHF. The CDR3 region has the DNA TGTGCCAGCTCACCCGCGGGGGGACAGCCCCAGCATTTT.

Regarding this clonotype: Since a far larger clone is one base different, this is likely a read error. The chain joins TRBV5-1 to TRBJ2-1; tentative D call: TRBD2 (5 bases). The length of the CDR3 is 13 residues. The V gene's germline CDR1 is SGHRS and CDR2 YFSETQ. The V gene lost 0 bases and the J gene lost 10 bases, with 11 bases spanning the gap. The CDR3 nucleotides read TGCGCCAGCAGCTTGGGGGCTAGCTACGAGCAGTTCTTC. Protein sequence: CASSLGASYEQFF.

This clonotype was counted many times. The V gene is TRBV6-5, the J gene TRBJ1-5; D unresolved. The ends were cut back, 6 bases at V and 0 bases at J, with 9 bases in the middle. This CDR3 has 14 residues. CDR1 is MNHEY and CDR2 is SVGAGI in the germline V gene. CDR3 nucleotide sequence: TGTGCCAGCAGGAAAGGGAATAGCAATCAGCCCCAGCATTTT. It codes for CASRKGNSNQPQHF.

The sample holds many counts of this clonotype. The chain is built from TRBV21-1 and TRBJ2-7; no check of the table's D call, TRBD1, against the DNA was made. TRBV21-1 is recorded as a pseudogene. The CDR3 has 14 amino acids. The CDR3 DNA sequence: TGTGCCAGCAGCAAAAGCGACAGTTTGGGCGAGCAGTACTTC. Translated: CASSKSDSLGEQYF.